This T cell receptor (beta chain) is from a study of human T cells and chemical hapten exposure. Overall study context: Subjects had 2% DPC placed on roughly 2 cm by roughly 2 cm of upper inner arm skin for sensitization.

The time point: patch test 1, 2 weeks after DPC sensitization. Treatment reported: therapeutic diphenylcyclopropenone sensitization with weekly scalp DPC. Total RNA was extracted from unfractionated whole blood. One entry per CDR3 protein results from TCRdb running MiXCR on the RACE reads. In the table there are some 340,000 distinct CDR3 sequences, approximately 6.9% of which are singletons. The CDR3 is made up of 15 amino acids. The germline V and J ends were trimmed by 1 base and 6 bases, with 13 bases remaining between them. The germline V gene encodes CDR1 SGHTA and CDR2 FQGNSA. The table lists this clonotype with a few counts.

The rearrangement links TRBV7-2 to TRBJ1-5; D is undetermined. The material sequenced was whole blood, taken in connection with sensitization to the hapten diphenylcyclopropenone (DPC). The clonotype comes from a woman under 30 with alopecia areata. Some clones in this sample may be carry-over from other donors' samples. DNA of the CDR3: TGTGCCAGCAGCTTAGTATCACTTGGCGCTCAGCCCCAGCATTTT. Residues: CASSLVSLGAQPQHF.